These 20 T cell receptor beta chains share one sample of origin, sequenced in a study of PD-L1 blockade in urothelial cancer (dated by TCRdb to about 2017). What this sample's time point label stands for: peripheral blood 6 weeks after treatment start. Preparation of the library involved the immunoSEQ multiplex PCR assay. TCRdb carries this immuneACCESS record with in-frame sequences only. Its versions omit some clonotypes, under half of them owing to an unresolved V gene in the studies checked, with the rest unexplained. The sample includes 65,000 to 85,000 clones, with 80% to 95% observed a single time. The top ten clonotypes cover approximately 0.89% of the sample. Source: PBMCs, taken around atezolizumab (anti-PD-L1) treatment. These TCRs come from a woman aged 80 or over with urothelial cancer.

The rearrangement links TRBV29-1 to TRBJ2-3; D remains ambiguous. CDR3 size: 13 residues. Per the germline V gene, CDR1 is SQVTM and CDR2 is ANQGSEA. Trimming removed 7 bases from V and 0 bases from J, with 11 bases in between. The CDR3 is CSGVWSSTDTQYF. The CDR3, as DNA: TGCAGCGGAGTGTGGTCTAGCACAGATACGCAGTATTTT.

The genes are TRBV12-2 and TRBJ2-5; the DNA was not compared with TRBD1, the D call given in the table. TRBV12-2 is assigned pseudogene status. There are 18 residues in the CDR3. The CDR3 region is CASRLGPNGQGREETQYF. CDR3 DNA: TGTGCAAGTCGCTTAGGCCCCAACGGACAGGGCCGGGAAGAGACCCAGTACTTC.

V gene TRBV9 combines with J gene TRBJ2-2, with 11 positions matching TRBD2. This CDR3 is 16 amino acids long. V lost 2 bases to trimming and J lost 5 bases; unmatched junction nucleotides: 5. Germline values: CDR1 SGDLS, CDR2 YYNGEE. This CDR3 reads CASSVGLAGGTGELFF. For the CDR3, the DNA is TGTGCCAGCAGCGTTGGGCTAGCGGGAGGTACCGGGGAGCTGTTTTTT.

The CDR3, as DNA: TGCGCCAGCAGTGAGGTCTACCCCAATGAGCAGTTCTTC. It specifies CASSEVYPNEQFF. This chain connects TRBV10-1 to TRBJ2-1; no definite D call. V dropped 2 bases and J dropped 6 bases, with 8 bases sitting between them. The CDR3 extends over 13 amino acids. CDR1 and CDR2 from the germline V gene are WNHNN and SYGVQD (reference sequence).

This chain uses TRBV25-1 with TRBJ2-7, with TRBD2 matching over 7 bases. This CDR3 spans 13 amino acids. The V segment lost 7 bases and the J segment 5 bases; nucleotides outside the gene matches: 8. Germline CDR1 is MGHDK and CDR2 is SYGVNS. CDR3 region: CASTEAGVNEQYF. As DNA, the CDR3 is TGTGCCAGCACCGAGGCGGGAGTAAACGAGCAGTACTTC.

Details on this clone: At one of its ends the junction is not consistent with the germline gene, which may arise from a read error. The chain carries TRBV6-1 and TRBJ2-7; TRBD1 matches at 11 bases. Germline loops: CDR1 MNHNS, CDR2 SASEGT. This CDR3 contains 10 residues. The CDR3 is CGTGGYEQYF. The CDR3 region has the DNA TGCGGGACAGGGGGGTACGAGCAGTACTTC.

This chain connects TRBV7-9 to TRBJ1-2, with D maybe TRBD1 (5 bases). CDR3 length: 18 residues. Germline CDR1 SEHNR, CDR2 FQNEAQ (reference sequence). The germline V and J ends were trimmed by 1 base and 2 bases, with 20 bases remaining between them. The chain's CDR3 is CASSLGFVGGEGNYGYTF. The CDR3 DNA is TGTGCCAGCAGCTTAGGTTTTGTGGGGGGGGAAGGCAACTATGGCTACACCTTC. Looking up the rest from reference TRBV7-9 and TRBJ1-2 gives the full variable domain: DTGVSQNPRHKITKRGQNVTFRCDPISEHNRLYWYRQTLGQGPEFLTYFQNEAQLEKSRLLSDRFSAERPKGSFSTLEIQRTEQGDSAMYLCASSLGFVGGEGNYGYTFGSGTRLTVV.

This chain connects TRBV19 to TRBJ2-5; 13 bases agree with TRBD2. The V gene's germline CDR1 is LNHDA and CDR2 SQIVND (reference sequence). This CDR3 contains 18 residues. The V gene end was trimmed by 5 bases and the J gene end by 2 bases; junction bases not matched to a gene: 11. CDR3 DNA: TGTGCCAGTAGTCCCTTACAACTAGCGGGAGGGCTTCAAGAGACCCAGTACTTC. It encodes CASSPLQLAGGLQETQYF.

The rearrangement joins TRBV2 to TRBJ1-4, with D perhaps TRBD1 (5 bases). V was clipped by 5 bases and J by 7 bases, with 17 bases between them. CDR3 size: 15 residues. Germline V gene sequence: CDR1 SNHLY, CDR2 FYNNEI. The DNA of the CDR3 is TGTGCCAGCAGTTCTAGGGCGGGGGTTCCTGAAAAACTGTTTTTT. Its translation: CASSSRAGVPEKLFF. Combining the CDR3 with reference TRBV2 and TRBJ1-4 gives the whole variable domain EPEVTQTPSHQVTQMGQEVILRCVPISNHLYFYWYRQILGQKVEFLVSFYNNEISEKSEIFDDQFSVERPDGSNFTLKIRSTKLEDSAMYFCASSSRAGVPEKLFFGSGTQLSVL.

This rearrangement joins TRBV10-2 to TRBJ1-4; D might be TRBD1 (6 bases). The CDR3 is made up of 14 amino acids. V was trimmed by 10 bases and J by 7 bases, leaving 19 bases between them. Germline CDR1 is WSHSY and CDR2 is SAAADI. CDR3 sequence (DNA): TGCGCCACCCACGGGGGGGCCGTAGGTGAAAAACTGTTTTTT. Translated, it gives CATHGGAVGEKLFF.

This sequence joins TRBV30 and TRBJ2-2; D possibly corresponds to TRBD2 (6 bases). V lost 8 bases and J lost 6, with 19 bases in between. From germline, CDR1 is GTSNPN and CDR2 SVGIG (reference sequence). The CDR3 spans 14 residues. CDR3 residues: CAGPGDIRAGELFF. The CDR3 bases are TGTGCCGGACCGGGGGATATCCGGGCCGGGGAGCTGTTTTTT.

The chain couples TRBV11-2 to TRBJ2-7; D might be TRBD2 (6 bases). Between the trimmed V and J ends, which lost 5 bases and 3 bases, there was a span of 14 bases. Germline lookup yields CDR1 SGHAT and CDR2 FQNNGV. The CDR3 has 14 amino acids. CDR3 nucleotides: TGTGCCAGCAGCCTCCGGCGGGGCGGCTACGAGCAGTACTTC. It yields the protein CASSLRRGGYEQYF.

The genes are TRBV2 and TRBJ1-5; D gene uncertain. The CDR3 extends over 14 amino acids. From germline, CDR1 is SNHLY and CDR2 FYNNEI. V lost 2 bases, J lost 2 bases, and 7 bases lay in between. CDR3 amino acids: CASSENRGNQPQHF. CDR3 nucleotides: TGTGCCAGCAGTGAAAACAGAGGCAATCAGCCCCAGCATTTT.

The gene calls are TRBV5-1 and TRBJ2-5; 10 bases are a match to TRBD2. Germline values: CDR1 SGHRS, CDR2 YFSETQ. This CDR3 contains 16 residues. Trimming removed 4 bases from V and 2 bases from J; junction bases left unmatched: 8. Here the CDR3 reads CASSQTLAGVQETQYF. In DNA, the CDR3 is TGCGCCAGCAGCCAAACCCTAGCGGGAGTTCAAGAGACCCAGTACTTC.

The V and J genes are TRBV7-3 and TRBJ2-1, with TRBD2 identical over 9 bases. This CDR3 region has 15 residues. Germline loops: CDR1 SGHTA, CDR2 FQGTGA. J lost 7 bases, V lost 5 bases, and 9 bases had no gene match. This CDR3 is CASSRTGTSWNEQFF. In nucleotides, the CDR3 is TGTGCCAGCAGCCGGACTGGGACTAGCTGGAATGAGCAGTTCTTC.

The chain links TRBV2 to TRBJ2-1; TRBD2 matches 11 bases. The CDR3 has 17 residues. The germline CDR1 and CDR2 sequences are SNHLY and FYNNEI. Trimming removed 7 bases from V and 6 bases from J; junction bases left unmatched: 14. CDR3 nucleotide sequence: TGTGCCAGCACCGCTAGTAGCGGGAGGGCCTGGGGCAATGAGCAGTTCTTC. It codes for CASTASSGRAWGNEQFF.

The chain joins TRBV27 to TRBJ2-7; D is unresolved. V lost 2 bases and J 0 bases, leaving 14 bases between the germline ends. Per the germline V gene, CDR1 is MNHEY and CDR2 is SMNVEV (reference sequence). The CDR3 has 16 residues. The CDR3 protein is CASSLARGPSSYEQYF. The CDR3 DNA is TGTGCCAGCAGTTTAGCTCGAGGCCCTAGCTCCTACGAGCAGTACTTC.

This sequence joins TRBV28 and TRBJ2-7; D call uncertain. The CDR3 spans 13 residues. Looked up from germline, CDR1 is MDHEN and CDR2 is SYDVKM. V was trimmed by 5 bases and J by 1 base, leaving 9 bases between them. This chain's CDR3 is CASSKPLSYEQYF. DNA of the CDR3: TGTGCCAGCAGTAAGCCACTGTCCTACGAGCAGTACTTC.

CDR3 amino acids: CATSRDRQYSYEQYF. The DNA for the CDR3 is TGTGCCACCAGCAGAGATCGACAGTACTCCTACGAGCAGTACTTC. This chain uses TRBV15 with TRBJ2-7, with D perhaps TRBD1 (5 bases). The CDR3 spans 15 residues. V lost 0 bases to trimming and J lost 0 bases, with 9 bases between them. Germline V gene lookup returns CDR1 LNHNV and CDR2 YYDKDF (reference sequence).

The chain recombines TRBV15 with TRBJ2-5; TRBD2 might be the D (5 bases). Germline V lookup: CDR1 LNHNV, CDR2 YYDKDF (reference sequence). V lost 0 bases to trimming and J lost 1 base, with 12 bases between them. The CDR3 length is 16 residues. The CDR3 protein is CATSREGRLPQETQYF. In DNA, the CDR3 is TGTGCCACCAGCAGAGAAGGGCGACTACCCCAAGAGACCCAGTACTTC.